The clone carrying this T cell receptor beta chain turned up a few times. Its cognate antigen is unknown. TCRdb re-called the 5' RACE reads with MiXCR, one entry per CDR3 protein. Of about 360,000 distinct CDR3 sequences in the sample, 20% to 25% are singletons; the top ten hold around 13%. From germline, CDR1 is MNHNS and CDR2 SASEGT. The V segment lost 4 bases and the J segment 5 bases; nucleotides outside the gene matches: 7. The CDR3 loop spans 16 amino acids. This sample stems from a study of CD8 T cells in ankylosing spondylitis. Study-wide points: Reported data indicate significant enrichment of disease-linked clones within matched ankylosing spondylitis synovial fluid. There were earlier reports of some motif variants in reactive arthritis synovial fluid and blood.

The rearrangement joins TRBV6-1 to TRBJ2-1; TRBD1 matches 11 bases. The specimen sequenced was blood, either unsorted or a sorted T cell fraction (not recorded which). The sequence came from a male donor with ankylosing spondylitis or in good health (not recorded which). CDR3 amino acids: CASSGDRGYLDNEQFF. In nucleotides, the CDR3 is TGTGCCAGCAGTGGGGACAGGGGGTATTTAGACAATGAGCAGTTCTTC.